A selection of T cell receptor beta chains follows, all from one sample in a study of blood T cell repertoires in COVID-19. Sequencing was performed with immunoSEQ multiplex PCR; in TCRdb, only in-frame clones are kept and a portion is missing. Of roughly 250,000 clones in the sample, roughly nine tenths were seen once. Specimen: PBMCs or T cells enriched from blood (not recorded which). These receptors were taken from a human donor in a cohort exposed to, infected with or recovered from COVID-19 (not recorded which). The donor label of this sample is uncertain. Both conserved end residues are trimmed from each CDR3. Each record gives: V gene, J gene, CDR3 protein.

V gene: TRBV2; J gene: TRBJ1-2; CDR3 protein: ASSEFRHQNNYGYT
V gene: TRBV12-3/TRBV12-4; J gene: TRBJ2-2; CDR3 protein: ASSFGTGELF
V gene: TRBV5-1; J gene: TRBJ1-6; CDR3 protein: ASSPNRDNSPLH
V gene: TRBV27; J gene: TRBJ1-1; CDR3 protein: APGGGYGEAF
V gene: TRBV27; J gene: TRBJ1-2; CDR3 protein: ASRQGASYGYT
V gene: TRBV9; J gene: TRBJ2-2; CDR3 protein: ASSLTSVNTGELF
V gene: TRBV7-6; J gene: TRBJ1-1; CDR3 protein: ASSIGRGAF
V gene: TRBV7-9; J gene: TRBJ2-7; CDR3 protein: ASGGGSYEQY
V gene: TRBV4-2; J gene: TRBJ1-1; CDR3 protein: ASSRSFQRAAEAF
V gene: TRBV7-9; J gene: TRBJ1-6; CDR3 protein: ASSWDRSSSYNSPLH
V gene: TRBV9; J gene: TRBJ2-1; CDR3 protein: ASSVEGRGHNEQF
V gene: TRBV12-3/TRBV12-4; J gene: TRBJ1-2; CDR3 protein: ASSLGQVYGYT
V gene: TRBV9; J gene: TRBJ2-7; CDR3 protein: ASSAHPNRVNEQY
V gene: TRBV12-3/TRBV12-4; J gene: TRBJ2-7; CDR3 protein: ASSLAVYYEQY
V gene: TRBV7-2; J gene: TRBJ2-5; CDR3 protein: ASSLLQAKETQY
V gene: TRBV7-9; J gene: TRBJ2-6; CDR3 protein: ASSPQGAPGANVLT
V gene: TRBV18; J gene: TRBJ2-5; CDR3 protein: ASSPGQDQETQY
V gene: TRBV27; J gene: TRBJ1-5; CDR3 protein: ASPPRGAPYQPQH
V gene: TRBV4-3; J gene: TRBJ1-1; CDR3 protein: ASSQDIAGGDLRAF
V gene: TRBV27; J gene: TRBJ2-1; CDR3 protein: ASSSLAGGGSEQF
V gene: TRBV11-2; J gene: TRBJ2-2; CDR3 protein: ASSNPGTGRPGELF
V gene: TRBV6-6; J gene: TRBJ2-6; CDR3 protein: ASSHRLGSGANVLT
V gene: TRBV25-1; J gene: TRBJ2-2; CDR3 protein: ASNSGGAGELF
V gene: TRBV11-2; J gene: TRBJ2-3; CDR3 protein: ATGAGGLRDTQY
V gene: TRBV6-1; J gene: TRBJ2-3; CDR3 protein: ASSEASSTGQGSTDTQY
V gene: TRBV5-1; J gene: TRBJ1-2; CDR3 protein: ASSLGTGIFDYGYT
V gene: TRBV30; J gene: TRBJ2-1; CDR3 protein: AWSVERSAEQF
V gene: TRBV24-1; J gene: TRBJ2-3; CDR3 protein: ATGDRGADTQY
V gene: TRBV30; J gene: TRBJ1-2; CDR3 protein: AWRTGGGSRGYT
V gene: TRBV20-1; J gene: TRBJ2-2; CDR3 protein: SAGRTGELF
V gene: TRBV15; J gene: TRBJ1-3; CDR3 protein: ATSRDKGFTIY
V gene: TRBV10-3; J gene: TRBJ1-1; CDR3 protein: AIRENTEAF
V gene: TRBV5-4; J gene: TRBJ2-5; CDR3 protein: ASSLVGGGPLQETQY
V gene: TRBV4-2; J gene: TRBJ2-5; CDR3 protein: ASSQDWTSWETQY
V gene: TRBV11-2; J gene: TRBJ1-3; CDR3 protein: ASSDRTGGGNTIY
V gene: TRBV27; J gene: TRBJ1-2; CDR3 protein: ASSPLTSGPLYGYT